This T cell receptor beta chain was captured in a study of T cells in Graves' hyperthyroidism and ophthalmopathy. Using RNA transcripts as the source, TCR beta CDR3 regions were amplified. The HTBI primer set was used in a first-round RT-PCR of the TCR CDR3. One entry per CDR3 protein results from TCRdb running MiXCR on the multiplex PCR reads. The data contain approximately 530,000 distinct CDR3 sequences, just under 20% of them singletons. The CDR3 loop spans 13 amino acids. Germline lookup yields CDR1 SGHTA and CDR2 FQGTGA. Trimming pared 5 bases from V and 2 bases from J, leaving 8 bases between. What was sequenced was blood. V usage is TRBV7-3 and J usage is TRBJ2-3, with a tentative D call TRBD2 (6 bases). This clonotype was obtained from a man aged 40-50 years with Graves' ophthalmopathy. The CDR3 nucleotides read TGTGCCAGCAGCGGGAGGAACACAGATACGCAGTATTTT. Translation gives CASSGRNTDTQYF.